These 6 T cell receptor beta chains originate from one sample sequenced in a study of blood T cell repertoires in COVID-19. Profiled with immunoSEQ multiplex PCR; TCRdb holds only in-frame clones, not every one. The data contain tens of thousands of clones, 90% of them seen just once; the ten biggest clones take up about an eighth. The sample taken for sequencing was peripheral blood. The receptors stem from a human donor with active COVID-19. The donor label of this sample is uncertain.

This sequence joins TRBV6-6 and TRBJ1-2, with TRBD1 identical over 10 bases. This CDR3 is built from 15 residues. V was pared by 2 bases and J by 8 bases, with 8 bases of the junction left unmatched. Germline V CDR1 and CDR2: MNHNY, SVGAGI (reference sequence). The chain's CDR3 is CASSYPGTGDLGYTF. Here the CDR3 DNA reads TGTGCCAGCAGTTACCCCGGGACAGGGGATTTAGGCTACACCTTC.

V and J are TRBV9 and TRBJ2-3; 10 bases map to TRBD1. CDR1 and CDR2 (germline): SGDLS, YYNGEE. This CDR3 has 15 residues. The V and J ends lost 4 bases and 3 bases, in that order; junction bases with no gene match: 5. CDR3 sequence reads: CASSIRTGGTDTQYF. As DNA, the CDR3 is TGTGCCAGCAGCATCAGGACAGGGGGTACAGATACGCAGTATTTT.

V gene TRBV12-3 or TRBV12-4 combines with J gene TRBJ2-7; D gene uncertain. The germline V and J ends were trimmed by 6 bases and 6 bases, with 12 bases remaining between them. The length of the CDR3 is 12 residues. The CDR3 nucleotides are TGTGCCAGCAGCGGGTCCCCGGGCGAGCAGTACTTC. Amino acids: CASSGSPGEQYF.

The table lists this clone with a few counts. V and J are TRBV2 and TRBJ2-7; no definite D call. V was shortened by 5 bases and J by 4 bases, with 6 bases between the two germline ends. The CDR3 consists of 11 residues. Germline V CDR1 and CDR2: SNHLY, FYNNEI. As DNA, the CDR3 is TGTGCCAGCAGTCCGGTATACGAGCAGTACGTC. The encoded protein is CASSPVYEQYV.

This clone was seen only a few times. This chain links TRBV18 with TRBJ2-7, with 7 bases fitting TRBD1. With V trimmed by 4 bases and J by 3 bases, 9 bases remained unmatched. The CDR3 has 15 amino acids. CDR1 and CDR2 (germline): KGHSH, LQKENI. The DNA for the CDR3 is TGTGCCAGCTCACACTCCCGGGACAGACTCTACGAGCAGTACTTC. Protein sequence: CASSHSRDRLYEQYF.

The V gene is TRBV18, the J gene TRBJ1-1; unclear D gene. From germline, CDR1 is KGHSH and CDR2 LQKENI. This CDR3 contains 13 residues. V lost 3 bases and J 2 bases, leaving 7 bases between the germline ends. The CDR3, as DNA: TGTGCCAGCTCACCTTCCGTTAACACTGAAGCTTTCTTT. Residues: CASSPSVNTEAFF.